The 11 T cell receptor beta chains in this list originate from one sample, sequenced in a study of T cells in Graves' hyperthyroidism and ophthalmopathy. Regions amplified from RNA transcripts were the TCR beta CDR3 regions. The TCR CDR3 was amplified in a first-round RT-PCR using the HTBI primer set. Using its own MiXCR run on the multiplex PCR reads, TCRdb lists one record per CDR3 protein. Of some 420,000 distinct CDR3 sequences in the sample, roughly 13% were seen once. Sequencing used blood. These TCRs come from a woman in her late teens or twenties with Graves' hyperthyroidism.

This clonotype has a count of ten or more. J is TRBJ2-7 and V is TRBV12-3 or TRBV12-4, with a tentative D call TRBD1 (7 bases). The CDR3 contains 15 residues. V lost 1 base to trimming and J lost 3 bases, with 13 bases between them. The CDR3 sequence is CASSLGRGRYYEQYF. Here the CDR3 DNA reads TGTGCCAGCAGTTTAGGCAGGGGGAGGTACTACGAGCAGTACTTC.

This clonotype was observed at least ten times. This sequence joins TRBV7-2 and TRBJ1-1; D unclear. V shed 1 base and J shed 1 base, with 10 bases lying between them. The CDR3 loop spans 15 amino acids. Per the germline V gene, CDR1 is SGHTA and CDR2 is FQGNSA. CDR3 loop: CASSLGGSENTEAFF. The CDR3, as DNA: TGTGCCAGCAGCTTAGGGGGATCGGAGAACACTGAAGCTTTCTTT.

This clonotype has a count of ten or more. V and J are TRBV11-1 and TRBJ2-5; tentative D call: TRBD2 (5 bases). Germline loops: CDR1 SGHAT, CDR2 FQDESV (reference sequence). CDR3 size: 14 residues. The ends were cut back, 3 bases at V and 3 bases at J, with 11 bases in the middle. CDR3 bases: TGTGCCAGCAGCTTTATGGCGGGCAAAGAGACCCAGTACTTC. This gives the protein CASSFMAGKETQYF.

In DNA, the CDR3 is TGTGCCAGCAGTCCCAGGGAGGGCAGGGATGAGCAGTTCTTC. It is translated as CASSPREGRDEQFF. V and J are TRBV27 and TRBJ2-1; 7 bases fit TRBD2. The CDR3 is made up of 14 amino acids. The germline V gene encodes CDR1 MNHEY and CDR2 SMNVEV (reference sequence). J gave up 8 bases and V 5 bases, and 9 bases lay outside the gene matches.

The chain uses TRBV29-1 and TRBJ1-2; 8 bases fit TRBD1. V lost 3 bases to trimming and J lost 8 bases; unmatched junction nucleotides: 5. CDR1 is SQVTM, CDR2 ANQGSEA, per germline. CDR3 size: 12 residues. CDR3 sequence (DNA): TGCAGCGTTGACCAGGGGGCATTGGGCTACACCTTC. Translated, it gives CSVDQGALGYTF.

J is TRBJ2-2 and V is TRBV9; a weak D match, TRBD2 (6 bases). The CDR3 length is 15 residues. CDR1 and CDR2 from the germline V gene are SGDLS and YYNGEE. The V end was cut by 2 bases, the J end by 7 bases, with 15 bases between. The CDR3 nucleotides are TGTGCCAGCAGCGTTCGACTAGGAGAGGGCGGGGAGCTGTTTTTT. Amino acid sequence: CASSVRLGEGGELFF.

This clonotype has a handful of counts. The CDR3 loop is CASLTGTSVNEQFF. In DNA, the CDR3 is TGTGCCAGCCTTACCGGGACTAGCGTCAATGAGCAGTTCTTC. V usage is TRBV6-2 or TRBV6-3 and J usage is TRBJ2-1, with 10 positions matching TRBD2. The V and J ends lost 8 bases and 6 bases, in that order; junction bases with no gene match: 7. The germline gives CDR1 MNHEY, CDR2 SVGEGT. CDR3 length: 14 residues.

The DNA for the CDR3 is TGTGCCAGCAGTGTAGGGACAGGGAATCAGCCCCAGCATTTT. Residues: CASSVGTGNQPQHF. The gene calls are TRBV2 and TRBJ1-5; 9 positions agree with TRBD1. The CDR3 length is 14 residues. CDR1 and CDR2 from the germline V gene are SNHLY and FYNNEI. V lost 4 bases and J lost 4; bases outside the gene matches: 2.

This clonotype appeared many times. The chain is built from TRBV7-9 and TRBJ1-1; tentative D call: TRBD1 (6 bases). Per germline, CDR1 SEHNR and CDR2 FQNEAQ (reference sequence). Trimming took off 5 bases at V and 0 bases at J, with 16 bases between the two ends. The CDR3 sequence is 16 residues long. Here the CDR3 DNA reads TGTGCCAGCAGCCAACCGCCGGGACACATGAACACTGAAGCTTTCTTT. This translates into CASSQPPGHMNTEAFF.

The CDR3 loop reads CSVDFPGLQYEQYF. In DNA form, the CDR3 reads TGCAGCGTTGATTTCCCGGGACTACAATACGAGCAGTACTTC. The chain joins TRBV29-1 to TRBJ2-7; 7 nucleotides agree with TRBD2. The V segment lost 3 bases and the J segment 4 bases; nucleotides outside the gene matches: 9. The CDR3 runs to 14 residues. Germline CDR1 SQVTM, CDR2 ANQGSEA.

This clonotype was found a few times. V and J are TRBV18 and TRBJ2-3; 8 bases line up with TRBD2. V gave up 7 bases and J gave up 4 bases; unmatched junction bases: 13. The CDR3 length is 16 residues. Germline CDR1 is KGHSH and CDR2 is LQKENI. Written as DNA, the CDR3 is TGTGCCAGCTTTTGGTCGGGAGGGCCGTCCCCAGATACGCAGTATTTT. Translated, it gives CASFWSGGPSPDTQYF.